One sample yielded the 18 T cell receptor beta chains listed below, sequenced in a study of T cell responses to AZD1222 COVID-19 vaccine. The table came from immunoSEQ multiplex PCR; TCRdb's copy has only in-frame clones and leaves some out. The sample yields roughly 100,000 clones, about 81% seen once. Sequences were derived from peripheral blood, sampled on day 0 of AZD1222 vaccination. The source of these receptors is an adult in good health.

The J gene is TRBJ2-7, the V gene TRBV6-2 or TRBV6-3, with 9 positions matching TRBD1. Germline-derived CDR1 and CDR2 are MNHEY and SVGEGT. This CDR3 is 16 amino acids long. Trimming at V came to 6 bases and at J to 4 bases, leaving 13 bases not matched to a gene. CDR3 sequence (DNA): TGTGCCAGCAGCCCTACCCTAGGACAGGGGTTGTACGAGCAGTACTTC. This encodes CASSPTLGQGLYEQYF.

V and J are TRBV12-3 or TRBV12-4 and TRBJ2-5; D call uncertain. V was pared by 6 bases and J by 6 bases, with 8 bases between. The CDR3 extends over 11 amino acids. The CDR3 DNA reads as TGTGCCAGCAGCGTGGAGCAGACCCAGTACTTC. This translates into CASSVEQTQYF.

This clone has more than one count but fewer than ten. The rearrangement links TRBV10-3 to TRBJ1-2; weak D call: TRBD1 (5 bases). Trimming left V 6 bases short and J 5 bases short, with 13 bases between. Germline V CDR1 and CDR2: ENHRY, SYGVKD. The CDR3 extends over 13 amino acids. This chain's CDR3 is CAISWDGSYGYTF. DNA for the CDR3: TGTGCCATCAGCTGGGACGGAAGTTATGGCTACACCTTC.

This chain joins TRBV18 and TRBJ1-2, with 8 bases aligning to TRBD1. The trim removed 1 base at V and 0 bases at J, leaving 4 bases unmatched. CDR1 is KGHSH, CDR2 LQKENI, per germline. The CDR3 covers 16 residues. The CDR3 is CASSPLGQGANYGYTF. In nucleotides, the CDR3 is TGTGCCAGCTCACCACTTGGACAGGGAGCTAACTATGGCTACACCTTC.

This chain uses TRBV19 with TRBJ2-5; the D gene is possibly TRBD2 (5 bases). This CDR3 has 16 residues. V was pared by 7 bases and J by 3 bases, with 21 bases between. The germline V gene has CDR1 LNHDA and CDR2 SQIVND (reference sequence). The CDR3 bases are TGTGCCAGTAAAGGGTTAGGCCGCGTGGGAGAAGAGACCCAGTACTTC. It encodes CASKGLGRVGEETQYF.

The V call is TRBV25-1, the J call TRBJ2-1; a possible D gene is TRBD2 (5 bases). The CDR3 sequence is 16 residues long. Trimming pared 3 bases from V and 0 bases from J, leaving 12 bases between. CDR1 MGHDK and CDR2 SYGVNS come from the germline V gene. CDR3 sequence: CASSDSTGSSYNEQFF. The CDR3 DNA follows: TGTGCCAGCAGTGATTCGACGGGGAGCTCCTACAATGAGCAGTTCTTC.

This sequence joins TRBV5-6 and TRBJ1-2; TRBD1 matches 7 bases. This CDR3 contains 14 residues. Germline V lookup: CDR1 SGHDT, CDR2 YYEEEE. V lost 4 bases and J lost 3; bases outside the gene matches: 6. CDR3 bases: TGTGCCAGCAGCCAGACAGGGCTGTACTATGGCTACACCTTC. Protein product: CASSQTGLYYGYTF. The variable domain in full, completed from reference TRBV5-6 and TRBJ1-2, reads DAGVTQSPTHLIKTRGQQVTLRCSPKSGHDTVSWYQQALGQGPQFIFQYYEEEERQRGNFPDRFSGHQFPNYSSELNVNALLLGDSALYLCASSQTGLYYGYTFGSGTRLTVV.

The CDR3 loop is CASSPPLRTSGGSTGELFF. The CDR3 DNA reads TGCGCCAGCAGCCCCCCTTTAAGGACTAGCGGGGGATCCACCGGGGAGCTGTTTTTT. This sequence joins TRBV4-1 and TRBJ2-2; the match to TRBD2 covers 13 bases. V was clipped by 4 bases and J by 4 bases; unmatched bases: 12. Germline V gene data show CDR1 as MGHRA and CDR2 as YSYEKL. The CDR3 is 19 residues long.

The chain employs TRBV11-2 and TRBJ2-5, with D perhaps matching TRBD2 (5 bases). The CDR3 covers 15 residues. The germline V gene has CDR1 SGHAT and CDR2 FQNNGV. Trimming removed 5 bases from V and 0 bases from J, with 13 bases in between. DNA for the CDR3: TGTGCCAGCAGCCTGCTTCTGAGGGACCAAGAGACCCAGTACTTC. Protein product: CASSLLLRDQETQYF.

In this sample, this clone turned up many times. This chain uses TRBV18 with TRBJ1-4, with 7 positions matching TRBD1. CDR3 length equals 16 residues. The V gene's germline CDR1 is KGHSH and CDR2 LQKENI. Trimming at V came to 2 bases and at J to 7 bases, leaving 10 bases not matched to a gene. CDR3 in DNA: TGTGCCAGCTCACCAACACAGGGGCCTTACTTTGAAAAACTGTTTTTT. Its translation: CASSPTQGPYFEKLFF.

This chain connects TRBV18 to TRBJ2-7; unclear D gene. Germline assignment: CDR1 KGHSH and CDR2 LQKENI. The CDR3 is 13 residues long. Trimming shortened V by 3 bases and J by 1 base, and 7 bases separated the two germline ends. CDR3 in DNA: TGTGCCAGCTCACCTGGCGGATCCTACGAGCAGTACTTC. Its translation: CASSPGGSYEQYF.

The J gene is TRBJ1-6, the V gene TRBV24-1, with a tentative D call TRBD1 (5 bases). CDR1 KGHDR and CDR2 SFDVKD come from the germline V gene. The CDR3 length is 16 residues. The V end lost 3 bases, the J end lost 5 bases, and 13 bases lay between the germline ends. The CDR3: CATSDPQLQDNSPLHF. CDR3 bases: TGTGCCACCAGTGATCCTCAGCTACAGGATAATTCACCCCTCCACTTT.

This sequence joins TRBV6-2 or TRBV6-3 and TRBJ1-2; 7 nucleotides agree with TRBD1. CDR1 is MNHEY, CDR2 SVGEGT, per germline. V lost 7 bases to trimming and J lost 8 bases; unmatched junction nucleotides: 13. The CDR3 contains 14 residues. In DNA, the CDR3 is TGTGCCAGCATCCCAATTGACAGGGCATACGGCTACACCTTC. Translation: CASIPIDRAYGYTF.

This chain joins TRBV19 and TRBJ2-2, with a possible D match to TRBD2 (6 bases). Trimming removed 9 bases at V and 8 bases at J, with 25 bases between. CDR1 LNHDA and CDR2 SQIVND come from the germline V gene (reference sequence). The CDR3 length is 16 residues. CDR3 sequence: CASEGYTRDFVGELFF. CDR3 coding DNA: TGTGCCAGCGAGGGATATACTCGGGACTTTGTAGGGGAGCTGTTTTTT.

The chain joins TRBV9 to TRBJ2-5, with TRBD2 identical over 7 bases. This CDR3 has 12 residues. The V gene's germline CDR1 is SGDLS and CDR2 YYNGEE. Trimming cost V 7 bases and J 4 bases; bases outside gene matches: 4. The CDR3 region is CASGGGIETQYF. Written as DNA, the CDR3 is TGTGCCAGCGGCGGGGGTATAGAGACCCAGTACTTC.

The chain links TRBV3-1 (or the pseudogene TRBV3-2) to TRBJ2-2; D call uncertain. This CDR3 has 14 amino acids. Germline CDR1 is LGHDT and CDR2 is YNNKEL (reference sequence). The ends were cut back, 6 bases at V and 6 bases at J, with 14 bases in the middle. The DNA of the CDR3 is TGTGCCAGCAGTCCCTTTGTGGGGTCCGGGGAGCTGTTTTTT. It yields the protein CASSPFVGSGELFF.

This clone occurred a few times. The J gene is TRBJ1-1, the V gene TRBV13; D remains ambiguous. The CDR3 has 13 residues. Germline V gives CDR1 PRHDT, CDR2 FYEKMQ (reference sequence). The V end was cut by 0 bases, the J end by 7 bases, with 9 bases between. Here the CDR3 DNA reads TGTGCCAGCAGCTTAGGGATACAGTATGAAGCTTTCTTT. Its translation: CASSLGIQYEAFF.

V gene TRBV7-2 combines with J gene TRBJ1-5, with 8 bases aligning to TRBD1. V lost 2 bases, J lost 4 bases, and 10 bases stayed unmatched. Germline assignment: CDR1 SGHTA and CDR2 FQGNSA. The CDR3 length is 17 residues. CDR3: CASSLWLAGGGNQPQHF. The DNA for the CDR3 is TGTGCCAGCAGCTTATGGCTCGCAGGGGGCGGGAATCAGCCCCAGCATTTT.